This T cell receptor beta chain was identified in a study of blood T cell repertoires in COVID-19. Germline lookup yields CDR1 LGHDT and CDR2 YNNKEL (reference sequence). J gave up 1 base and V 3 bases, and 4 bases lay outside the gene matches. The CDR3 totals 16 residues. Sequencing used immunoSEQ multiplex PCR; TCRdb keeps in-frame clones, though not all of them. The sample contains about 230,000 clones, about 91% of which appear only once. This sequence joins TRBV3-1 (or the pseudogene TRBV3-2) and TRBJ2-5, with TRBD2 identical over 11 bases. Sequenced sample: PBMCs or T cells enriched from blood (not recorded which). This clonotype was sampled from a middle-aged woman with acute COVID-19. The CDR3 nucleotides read TGTGCCAGCAGCCAGGTAGCGGGGGGGCCCCAAGAGACCCAGTACTTC. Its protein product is CASSQVAGGPQETQYF.